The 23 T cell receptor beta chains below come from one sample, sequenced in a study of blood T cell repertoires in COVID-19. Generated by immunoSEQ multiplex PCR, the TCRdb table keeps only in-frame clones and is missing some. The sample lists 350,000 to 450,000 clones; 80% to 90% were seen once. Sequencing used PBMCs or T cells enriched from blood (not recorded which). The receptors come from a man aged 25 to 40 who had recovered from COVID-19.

CDR3 DNA: TGTGCCAGCTCACCTGGTAGCGGGAGGGTCGGCAATGAGCAGTTCTTC. Its protein is CASSPGSGRVGNEQFF. The genes are TRBV18 and TRBJ2-1; TRBD2 aligns across 11 bases. The CDR3 is made up of 16 amino acids. Germline assignment: CDR1 KGHSH and CDR2 LQKENI. Losses at the gene ends were 3 bases for V and 6 bases for J; bases not matched to a gene: 7.

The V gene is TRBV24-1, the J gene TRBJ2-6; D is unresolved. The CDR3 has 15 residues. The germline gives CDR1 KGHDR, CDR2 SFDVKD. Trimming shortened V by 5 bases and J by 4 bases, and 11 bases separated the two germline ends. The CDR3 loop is CATSGSSLGANVLTF. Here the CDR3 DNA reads TGTGCCACCAGTGGGAGTTCCTTGGGGGCCAACGTCCTGACTTTC.

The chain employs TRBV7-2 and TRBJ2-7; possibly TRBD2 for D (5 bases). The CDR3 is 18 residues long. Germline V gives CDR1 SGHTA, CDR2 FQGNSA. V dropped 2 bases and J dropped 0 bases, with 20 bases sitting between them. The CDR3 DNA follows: TGTGCCAGCAGCTTAAAAACCTCTAGCTCCTCGAGCTCCTACGAGCAGTACTTC. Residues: CASSLKTSSSSSSYEQYF.

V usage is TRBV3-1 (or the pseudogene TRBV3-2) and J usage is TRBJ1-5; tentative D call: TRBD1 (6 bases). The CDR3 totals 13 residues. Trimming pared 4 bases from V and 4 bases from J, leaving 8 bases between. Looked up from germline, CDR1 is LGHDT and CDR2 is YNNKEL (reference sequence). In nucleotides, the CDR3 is TGTGCCAGCAGCCCCACAGGGAATCAGCCCCAGCATTTT. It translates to CASSPTGNQPQHF.

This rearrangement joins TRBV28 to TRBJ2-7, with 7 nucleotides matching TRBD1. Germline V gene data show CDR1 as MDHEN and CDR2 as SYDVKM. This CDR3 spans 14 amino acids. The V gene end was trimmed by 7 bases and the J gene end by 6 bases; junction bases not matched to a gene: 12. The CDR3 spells CASTKGAARREQYF. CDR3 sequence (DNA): TGTGCCAGCACCAAGGGGGCGGCTAGGCGCGAGCAGTACTTC.

CDR3 amino acids: CASSPSGAGSGNTIYF. The DNA of the CDR3 is TGTGCCAGCTCACCCTCGGGAGCCGGCTCTGGAAACACCATATATTTT. This chain links TRBV18 with TRBJ1-3; the D is unclear. Between the trimmed V and J ends, which lost 3 bases and 0 bases, there was a span of 12 bases. The CDR3 runs 16 residues. Germline V lookup: CDR1 KGHSH, CDR2 LQKENI.

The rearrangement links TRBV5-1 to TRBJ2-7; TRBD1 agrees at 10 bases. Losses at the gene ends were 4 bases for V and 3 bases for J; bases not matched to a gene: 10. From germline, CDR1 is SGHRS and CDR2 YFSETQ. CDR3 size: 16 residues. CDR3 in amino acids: CASSTRQGATGYEQYF. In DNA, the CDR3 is TGCGCCAGCAGCACCAGACAGGGGGCGACTGGCTACGAGCAGTACTTC.

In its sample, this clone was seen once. Here the CDR3 DNA reads TGCGCCAGCAGCCAGCTACAGGCAACCTACGAGCAGTACTTC. It is translated as CASSQLQATYEQYF. This chain joins TRBV4-1 and TRBJ2-7, with D perhaps matching TRBD1 (5 bases). The CDR3 runs 14 residues. V gave up 3 bases and J gave up 2 bases, with 11 bases separating them. The V gene's germline CDR1 is MGHRA and CDR2 YSYEKL.

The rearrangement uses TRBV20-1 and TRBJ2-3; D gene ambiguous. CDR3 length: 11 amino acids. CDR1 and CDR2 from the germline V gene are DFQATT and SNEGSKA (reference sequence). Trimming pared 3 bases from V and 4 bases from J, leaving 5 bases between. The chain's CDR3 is CSASPSDTQYF. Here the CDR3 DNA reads TGCAGTGCTAGCCCCTCAGATACGCAGTATTTT.

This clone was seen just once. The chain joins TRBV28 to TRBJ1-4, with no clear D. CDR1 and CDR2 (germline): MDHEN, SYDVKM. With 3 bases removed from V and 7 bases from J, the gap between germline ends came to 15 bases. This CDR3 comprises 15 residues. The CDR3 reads CASSFGQAAREKLFF. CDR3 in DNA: TGTGCCAGCAGTTTTGGGCAGGCCGCTCGTGAAAAACTGTTTTTT.

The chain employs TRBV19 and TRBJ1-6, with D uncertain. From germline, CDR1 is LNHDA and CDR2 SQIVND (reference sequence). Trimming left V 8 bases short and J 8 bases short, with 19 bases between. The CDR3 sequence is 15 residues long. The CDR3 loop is CASASVPGSDSPLHF. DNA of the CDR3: TGTGCCAGTGCAAGTGTCCCGGGTTCGGATTCACCCCTCCACTTT.

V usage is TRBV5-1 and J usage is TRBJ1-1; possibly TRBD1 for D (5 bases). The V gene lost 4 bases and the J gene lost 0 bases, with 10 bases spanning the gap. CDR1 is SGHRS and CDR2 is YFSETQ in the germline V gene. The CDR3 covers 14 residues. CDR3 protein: CASSTGQLNTEAFF. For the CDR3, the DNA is TGCGCCAGCAGCACCGGACAACTGAACACTGAAGCTTTCTTT. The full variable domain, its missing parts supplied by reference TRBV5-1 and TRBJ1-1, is KAGVTQTPRYLIKTRGQQVTLSCSPISGHRSVSWYQQTPGQGLQFLFEYFSETQRNKGNFPGRFSGRQFSNSRSEMNVSTLELGDSALYLCASSTGQLNTEAFFGQGTRLTVV.

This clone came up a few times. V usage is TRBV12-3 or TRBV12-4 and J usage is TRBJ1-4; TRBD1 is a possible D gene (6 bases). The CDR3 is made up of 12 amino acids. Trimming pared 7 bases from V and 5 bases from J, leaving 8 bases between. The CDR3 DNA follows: TGTGCCAGCAATAGGGGGAATGAAAAACTGTTTTTT. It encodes CASNRGNEKLFF.

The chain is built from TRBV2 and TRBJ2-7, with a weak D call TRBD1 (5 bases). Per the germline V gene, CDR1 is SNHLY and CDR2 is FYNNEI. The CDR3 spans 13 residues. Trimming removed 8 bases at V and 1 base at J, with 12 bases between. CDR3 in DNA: TGTGCCAGCTCAGAGACAGTTTCCTACGAGCAGTACTTC. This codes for CASSETVSYEQYF.

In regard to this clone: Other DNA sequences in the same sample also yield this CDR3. CDR3 DNA: TGTGCCAGCAGCCTAGGGGGTGGCTATGGCTACACCTTC. Its protein product is CASSLGGGYGYTF. The chain carries TRBV27 and TRBJ1-2; tentatively, D is TRBD1 (6 bases). In germline, CDR1 is MNHEY, CDR2 SMNVEV (reference sequence). The CDR3 sequence is 13 residues long. Trimming shortened V by 6 bases and J by 4 bases, and 12 bases separated the two germline ends.

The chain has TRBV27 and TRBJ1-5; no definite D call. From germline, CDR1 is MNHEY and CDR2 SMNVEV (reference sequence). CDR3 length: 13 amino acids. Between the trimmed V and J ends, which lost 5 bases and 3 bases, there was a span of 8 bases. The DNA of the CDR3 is TGTGCCAGCAGTCCCACCTACAATCAGCCCCAGCATTTT. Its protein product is CASSPTYNQPQHF.

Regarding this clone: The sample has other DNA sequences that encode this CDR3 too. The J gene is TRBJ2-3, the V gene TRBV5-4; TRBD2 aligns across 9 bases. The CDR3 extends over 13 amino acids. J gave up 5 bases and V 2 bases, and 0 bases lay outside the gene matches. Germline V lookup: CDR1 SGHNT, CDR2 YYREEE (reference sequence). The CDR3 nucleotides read TGTGCCAGCAGCTTAGCGGGAGGAGATACGCAGTATTTT. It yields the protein CASSLAGGDTQYF.

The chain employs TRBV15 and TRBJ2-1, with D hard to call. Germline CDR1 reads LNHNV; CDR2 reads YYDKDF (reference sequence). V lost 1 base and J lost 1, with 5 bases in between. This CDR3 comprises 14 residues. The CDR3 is CATSRGVSYNEQFF. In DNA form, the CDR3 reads TGTGCCACCAGCAGAGGAGTTTCCTACAATGAGCAGTTCTTC. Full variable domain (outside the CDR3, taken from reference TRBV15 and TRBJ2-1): DAMVIQNPRYQVTQFGKPVTLSCSQTLNHNVMYWYQQKSSQAPKLLFHYYDKDFNNEADTPDNFQSRRPNTSFCFLDIRSPGLGDTAMYLCATSRGVSYNEQFFGPGTRLTVL.

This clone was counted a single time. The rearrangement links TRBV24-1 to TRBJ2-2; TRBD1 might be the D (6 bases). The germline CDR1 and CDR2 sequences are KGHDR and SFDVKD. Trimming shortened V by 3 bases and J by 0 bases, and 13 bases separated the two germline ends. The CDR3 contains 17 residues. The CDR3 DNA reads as TGTGCCACCAGTGATACCGGGACACTGACGAACACCGGGGAGCTGTTTTTT. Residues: CATSDTGTLTNTGELFF.

The CDR3 sequence: CASTFGGNEQYF. The CDR3 bases are TGTGCCAGCACCTTCGGAGGGAACGAGCAGTACTTC. The V and J genes are TRBV12-3 or TRBV12-4 and TRBJ2-7; weak D call: TRBD2 (6 bases). The CDR3 consists of 12 residues. Trimming pared 7 bases from V and 5 bases from J, leaving 12 bases between.

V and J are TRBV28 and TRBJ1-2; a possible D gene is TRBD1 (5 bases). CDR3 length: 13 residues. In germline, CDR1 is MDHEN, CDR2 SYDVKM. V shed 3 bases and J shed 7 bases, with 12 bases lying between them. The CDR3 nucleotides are TGTGCCAGCAGTTTGGAGGGGCGGGGTGGCTACACCTTC. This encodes CASSLEGRGGYTF.

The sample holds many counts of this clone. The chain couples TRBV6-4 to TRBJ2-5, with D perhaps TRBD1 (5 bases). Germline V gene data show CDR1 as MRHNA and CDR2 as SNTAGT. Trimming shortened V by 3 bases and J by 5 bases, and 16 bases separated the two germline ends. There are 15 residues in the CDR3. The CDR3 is CASSEGREEGETQYF. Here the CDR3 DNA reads TGTGCCAGCAGTGAGGGCAGGGAAGAAGGGGAGACCCAGTACTTC.

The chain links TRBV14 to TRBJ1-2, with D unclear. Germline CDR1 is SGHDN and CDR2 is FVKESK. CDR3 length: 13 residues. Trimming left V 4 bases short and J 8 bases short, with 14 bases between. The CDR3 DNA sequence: TGTGCCAGCAGCCCTCTCGTTGGAGCGGGCTACACCTTC. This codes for CASSPLVGAGYTF.